This T cell receptor beta chain appears in the sequencing data of a study of shared clonotypes between healthy human individuals. General study findings and limits: Shared clonotypes: roughly 5% naive CD4, around 3.7% naive CD8, about 2.4% memory CD4, 0.4% memory CD8. Rarefaction revealed incomplete sorted-subset sequencing despite large depth.

Germline V gene sequence: CDR1 SNHLY, CDR2 FYNNEI. The CDR3 covers 14 residues. Unmatched junction bases numbered 7, after V lost 5 bases and J lost 4 bases. This clone occurred a few times. The antigen is unknown. Sorted subsets were amplified in replicate PCRs using approximately 200 ng DNA, tens of thousands of T cell genomes. Clones were sequenced by immunoSEQ multiplex PCR, and TCRdb holds only the in-frame ones, with some missing. The data hold about 190,000 clones, with 65% to 80% observed a single time. This receptor was identified in a man aged 30 to 39 in good health. The sample consisted of memory CD4+ T cells sorted from blood. Noted subset: CD45RA-negative fraction. The chain couples TRBV2 to TRBJ1-2; 7 nucleotides agree with TRBD1. CDR3 sequence (DNA): TGTGCCAGCAGTTCTCAGGGGGTCTCCTATGGCTACACCTTC. Protein: CASSSQGVSYGYTF. Drawing the rest from reference TRBV2 and TRBJ1-2, the complete variable domain is EPEVTQTPSHQVTQMGQEVILRCVPISNHLYFYWYRQILGQKVEFLVSFYNNEISEKSEIFDDQFSVERPDGSNFTLKIRSTKLEDSAMYFCASSSQGVSYGYTFGSGTRLTVV.